One sample yielded the 28 T cell receptor beta chains listed below, sequenced in a study of blood T cell repertoires in COVID-19. Method: immunoSEQ multiplex PCR; TCRdb's copy keeps in-frame clones and lacks some. Of over 150,000 clones listed, about four fifths were seen once; the top ten hold less than 9.5%. Sequencing was done on a sample of PBMCs or T cells enriched from blood (not recorded which). The receptors were gathered from a man in his forties who had recovered from COVID-19.

This clone was seen only a few times. CDR3 in DNA: TGTGCCTGGAGTGGACAGGGGGTCCTCCGCCAAGAGACCCAGTACTTC. Its translation: CAWSGQGVLRQETQYF. The chain combines TRBV30 with TRBJ2-5; 9 nucleotides align to TRBD1. The V segment lost 1 base and the J segment 1 base; nucleotides outside the gene matches: 7. The CDR3 is made up of 16 amino acids. Germline-derived CDR1 and CDR2 are GTSNPN and SVGIG (reference sequence).

J is TRBJ1-5 and V is TRBV6-2 or TRBV6-3, with D possibly TRBD1 on 6 matching bases. Looked up from germline, CDR1 is MNHEY and CDR2 is SVGEGT. The V and J ends lost 5 bases and 0 bases respectively, with 17 bases between them. The CDR3 is 17 amino acids. CDR3 DNA: TGTGCCAGCAGTCGCCGGACAGAGAATTATAGCAATCAGCCCCAGCATTTT. Protein: CASSRRTENYSNQPQHF.

V usage is TRBV5-1 and J usage is TRBJ1-2; 7 nucleotides agree with TRBD1. This CDR3 is built from 15 residues. Looked up from germline, CDR1 is SGHRS and CDR2 is YFSETQ. J lost 2 bases, V lost 4 bases, and 8 bases had no gene match. The CDR3 bases are TGCGCCAGCAGCCAGAATGTACAGGGGAACTATGGCTACACCTTC. Residues: CASSQNVQGNYGYTF.

V and J are TRBV4-3 and TRBJ1-1; a weak D match, TRBD1 (6 bases). V was clipped by 2 bases and J by 1 base, with 11 bases between them. Looked up from germline, CDR1 is LGHNA and CDR2 is YSLEER. The CDR3 runs 15 residues. CDR3 sequence reads: CASSQMTGGNTEAFF. The CDR3 DNA reads as TGCGCCAGCAGCCAAATGACAGGCGGGAACACTGAAGCTTTCTTT.

This chain uses TRBV6-5 with TRBJ2-7, with D tentatively TRBD1 (6 bases). There are 14 residues in the CDR3. Germline CDR1 reads MNHEY; CDR2 reads SVGAGI. Trimming left V 6 bases short and J 3 bases short, with 15 bases between. CDR3 protein: CASRSQRQVYEQYF. CDR3 nucleotides: TGTGCCAGCAGGAGCCAACGACAGGTCTACGAGCAGTACTTC.

The chain combines TRBV3-1 (or the pseudogene TRBV3-2) with TRBJ1-6; no clear D gene. The CDR3 extends over 15 amino acids. CDR1 is LGHDT, CDR2 YNNKEL, per germline (reference sequence). The V and J ends lost 4 bases and 4 bases respectively, with 11 bases between them. The CDR3 loop reads CASSPTHSYNSPLHF. CDR3 coding DNA: TGTGCCAGCAGCCCGACTCACTCGTATAATTCACCCCTCCACTTT.

CDR3 region: CSASKDRSTDTQYF. Written as DNA, the CDR3 is TGCAGTGCTAGTAAAGACAGGAGCACAGATACGCAGTATTTT. The chain joins TRBV20-1 to TRBJ2-3; perhaps TRBD1 as D (6 bases). Germline V lookup: CDR1 DFQATT, CDR2 SNEGSKA (reference sequence). The V gene lost 3 bases and the J gene lost 0 bases, with 10 bases spanning the gap. The CDR3 has 14 amino acids.

This clone was observed once. The chain joins TRBV28 to TRBJ1-3; D gene unclear. The CDR3 consists of 12 residues. V was shortened by 6 bases and J by 0 bases, with 3 bases between the two germline ends. CDR1 is MDHEN, CDR2 SYDVKM, per germline. The CDR3 loop reads CASSRSGNTIYF. In DNA form, the CDR3 reads TGTGCCAGCAGCCGCTCTGGAAACACCATATATTTT. The full variable domain, with the rest looked up from reference TRBV28 and TRBJ1-3, is DVKVTQSSRYLVKRTGEKVFLECVQDMDHENMFWYRQDPGLGLRLIYFSYDVKMKEKGDIPEGYSVSREKKERFSLILESASTNQTSMYLCASSRSGNTIYFGEGSWLTVV.

The CDR3: CASSPQGTGAFF. In DNA form, the CDR3 reads TGCGCCAGCAGCCCACAGGGGACGGGAGCTTTCTTT. The V and J genes are TRBV5-1 and TRBJ1-1, with TRBD1 matching 7 bases. Germline loops: CDR1 SGHRS, CDR2 YFSETQ. With V trimmed by 4 bases and J by 10 bases, 7 bases remained unmatched. This CDR3 has 12 amino acids.

V is TRBV19 and J is TRBJ2-2; 9 nucleotides match TRBD1. Trimming removed 9 bases from V and 3 bases from J; junction bases left unmatched: 5. The length of the CDR3 is 14 residues. Germline V gene lookup returns CDR1 LNHDA and CDR2 SQIVND (reference sequence). The CDR3 bases are TGTGCCAGCCGGGACAGGGTTTACACCGGGGAGCTGTTTTTT. Its translation is CASRDRVYTGELFF. The entire variable domain, with the rest obtained from reference TRBV19 and TRBJ2-2, is as follows: DGGITQSPKYLFRKEGQNVTLSCEQNLNHDAMYWYRQDPGQGLRLIYYSQIVNDFQKGDIAEGYSVSREKKESFPLTVTSAQKNPTAFYLCASRDRVYTGELFFGEGSRLTVL.

This chain joins TRBV5-1 and TRBJ2-7; 7 nucleotides agree with TRBD2. The ends lost 1 base at V and 7 bases at J; junction bases unmatched: 11. The CDR3 totals 15 residues. Germline V gives CDR1 SGHRS, CDR2 YFSETQ. The CDR3 region has the DNA TGCGCCAGCAGCTTGTCTGGACTAGGTCTTGCTGAGCAGTACTTC. This sequence encodes CASSLSGLGLAEQYF.

This chain connects TRBV5-6 to TRBJ1-4; tentative D call: TRBD1 (6 bases). The CDR3 has 14 amino acids. Germline V gene data show CDR1 as SGHDT and CDR2 as YYEEEE. V was shortened by 2 bases and J by 8 bases, with 13 bases between the two germline ends. CDR3 sequence: CASSLTGFGEKLFF. CDR3 DNA sequence: TGTGCCAGCAGCTTAACAGGGTTTGGAGAAAAACTGTTTTTT.

The chain links TRBV7-9 to TRBJ1-2; D is possibly TRBD1 (6 bases). Germline V gene lookup returns CDR1 SEHNR and CDR2 FQNEAQ (reference sequence). The CDR3 consists of 13 residues. V lost 5 bases, J lost 4 bases, and 11 bases lay in between. Here the CDR3 DNA reads TGTGCCAGCAGCCCCGACAGGTTCTATGGCTACACCTTC. As protein: CASSPDRFYGYTF.

The chain uses TRBV19 and TRBJ1-3, with TRBD1 identical over 7 bases. Germline V gene data show CDR1 as LNHDA and CDR2 as SQIVND (reference sequence). This CDR3 has 16 residues. V dropped 5 bases and J dropped 2; count of bases not matched to a gene: 9. The CDR3 DNA reads TGTGCCAGTAGTGTACCGTGGGACAGTCCTGGAAACACCATATATTTT. Translated: CASSVPWDSPGNTIYF.

This clone occurred a few times. This chain connects TRBV6-5 to TRBJ2-7; D is uncertain. The germline gives CDR1 MNHEY, CDR2 SVGAGI. Trimming took 2 bases from V and 2 from J, leaving 7 bases between them. The CDR3 has 13 amino acids. In DNA, the CDR3 is TGTGCCAGCAGTTACGCCCAGGCCTACGAGCAGTACTTC. As protein: CASSYAQAYEQYF.

This chain connects TRBV6-5 to TRBJ1-2; no definite D call. The CDR3 extends over 13 amino acids. The V and J ends lost 6 bases and 8 bases respectively, with 16 bases between them. Germline loops: CDR1 MNHEY, CDR2 SVGAGI. This CDR3 reads CASSPRGVQGYTF. CDR3 nucleotide sequence: TGTGCCAGCAGCCCCCGGGGTGTGCAGGGCTACACCTTC.

V and J are TRBV9 and TRBJ1-2; 10 bases map to TRBD1. Germline V gene sequence: CDR1 SGDLS, CDR2 YYNGEE. V dropped 0 bases and J dropped 3; count of bases not matched to a gene: 2. This CDR3 has 15 residues. Here the CDR3 DNA reads TGTGCCAGCAGCGTAGAGGGACAGGGGTACTATGGCTACACCTTC. Protein sequence: CASSVEGQGYYGYTF.

This chain uses TRBV25-1 with TRBJ1-1; no clear D gene. Trimming stripped 6 bases from V and 4 bases from J, with 9 bases between. This CDR3 spans 12 amino acids. The germline V gene encodes CDR1 MGHDK and CDR2 SYGVNS. Here the CDR3 DNA reads TGTGCCAGCAGAGCCGGGAGCACTGAAGCTTTCTTT. Protein: CASRAGSTEAFF.

The chain carries TRBV28 and TRBJ1-2, with 8 bases lining up with TRBD1. The V segment lost 5 bases and the J segment 5 bases; nucleotides outside the gene matches: 10. The CDR3 is 15 residues long. CDR1 and CDR2 from the germline V gene are MDHEN and SYDVKM. Written as DNA, the CDR3 is TGTGCCAGCAGTAGGCCCGGGACAGGAGCGTATGGCTACACCTTC. Translation gives CASSRPGTGAYGYTF.

The chain is built from TRBV6-5 and TRBJ1-4; weak D call: TRBD1 (6 bases). The length of the CDR3 is 13 residues. The V end lost 8 bases, the J end lost 5 bases, and 12 bases lay between the germline ends. Germline V lookup: CDR1 MNHEY, CDR2 SVGAGI. The CDR3 DNA reads TGTGCCAGCGGGGGAGGGGGAAATGAAAAACTGTTTTTT. Translation: CASGGGGNEKLFF.

This sequence joins TRBV24-1 and TRBJ2-1; TRBD2 matches at 12 bases. The CDR3 extends over 20 amino acids. V was clipped by 0 bases and J by 0 bases; unmatched bases: 8. CDR1 is KGHDR, CDR2 SFDVKD, per germline. The DNA for the CDR3 is TGTGCCACCAGTGATTTGCGAACTAGCGGGGGGATGAGCTCCTACAATGAGCAGTTCTTC. Translating it yields CATSDLRTSGGMSSYNEQFF.

The chain links TRBV24-1 to TRBJ2-3; 9 positions agree with TRBD2. Germline V lookup: CDR1 KGHDR, CDR2 SFDVKD. CDR3 length: 14 amino acids. Trimming took 7 bases from V and 3 from J; bases not matched to a gene: 4. The CDR3 bases are TGTGCCACCAGCCTAGCGGGGATAACAGATACGCAGTATTTT. As protein: CATSLAGITDTQYF.

The chain employs TRBV30 and TRBJ1-1; no clear D. CDR1 is GTSNPN, CDR2 SVGIG, per germline (reference sequence). V gave up 0 bases and J gave up 2 bases, with 13 bases separating them. CDR3 size: 15 residues. The CDR3 loop is CAWSVTWAINTEAFF. In DNA form, the CDR3 reads TGTGCCTGGAGTGTGACATGGGCTATAAACACTGAAGCTTTCTTT.

The V gene is TRBV28, the J gene TRBJ2-1, with TRBD1 identical over 7 bases. With 8 bases clipped from V and 3 bases from J, the junction kept 16 bases outside the gene matches. The CDR3 is 17 residues long. Germline V gene data show CDR1 as MDHEN and CDR2 as SYDVKM. In DNA, the CDR3 is TGTGCCAGCCGAGGGGGCCGGGACAGAAATATCTACAATGAGCAGTTCTTC. Translating it yields CASRGGRDRNIYNEQFF.

The genes are TRBV11-2 and TRBJ1-1, with TRBD1 identical over 7 bases. The trim removed 0 bases at V and 5 bases at J, leaving 6 bases unmatched. The CDR3 contains 15 residues. The germline V gene has CDR1 SGHAT and CDR2 FQNNGV. The CDR3 is CASSLDGGGKTEAFF. As DNA, the CDR3 is TGTGCCAGCAGCTTAGATGGAGGGGGCAAAACTGAAGCTTTCTTT.

The chain links TRBV5-1 to TRBJ1-2; 8 nucleotides match TRBD1. Trimming removed 4 bases from V and 0 bases from J; junction bases left unmatched: 8. Germline lookup yields CDR1 SGHRS and CDR2 YFSETQ. The CDR3 has 16 amino acids. The CDR3 DNA is TGCGCCAGCAGCGTTGGACAGGGCCAAGCTAACTATGGCTACACCTTC. Protein: CASSVGQGQANYGYTF.

The rearrangement joins TRBV29-1 to TRBJ1-1, with TRBD1 as a possible D gene (5 bases). The CDR3 totals 12 residues. Germline CDR1 is SQVTM and CDR2 is ANQGSEA. V was trimmed by 7 bases and J by 0 bases, leaving 9 bases between them. In nucleotides, the CDR3 is TGCAGCGGCAGGGTTATGAACACTGAAGCTTTCTTT. Translated: CSGRVMNTEAFF.

The chain carries TRBV12-5 and TRBJ1-1, with D maybe TRBD1 (5 bases). The CDR3 has 13 residues. V shed 5 bases and J shed 1 base, with 8 bases lying between them. Germline loops: CDR1 LGHNT, CDR2 FRNRAP. The CDR3 bases are TGTGCTAGTGGTAGCGGGGGGAACACTGAAGCTTTCTTT. Its translation is CASGSGGNTEAFF.